Given below is one T cell receptor (beta chain) in context. In germline, CDR1 is SNHLY, CDR2 FYNNEI. Between the trimmed V and J ends, which lost 7 bases and 1 base, there was a span of 4 bases. This CDR3 region has 11 residues. The data were taken from a study of blood T cell repertoires in COVID-19. Some clones are missing from TCRdb's copy, which holds only in-frame ones; the method was immunoSEQ multiplex PCR. Of 200,000 to 300,000 clones listed, around 89% are singletons. The sequencing input was peripheral blood. The V and J genes are TRBV2 and TRBJ2-5; no clear D. The sequence was collected from a woman aged 35 to 49 with acute or convalescent COVID-19. The CDR3 nucleotides read TGTGCCAGCATACTCCAAGAGACCCAGTACTTC. As protein: CASILQETQYF.